This TCR beta chain was observed in a study of spatial heterogeneity in lung cancer. Study overall: Each time, sequencing found more beta-chain sequences than alpha-chain sequences. Each unique TCR and UMI combination was seen more than ten times on average in raw reads.

This clonotype rates as medium-sized. Germline values: CDR1 SGHRS, CDR2 YFSETQ. The junction had 3 bases not matched to a gene; V was cut back by 4 bases and J by 1 base. This CDR3 contains 14 residues. Time point meaning: sample taken at primary tumor resection. Unsorted samples of tumor, nontumor lung or frozen PBMC had their whole RNA sequenced. The donor group consisted of around 77 patients who had untreated, early-stage non-small cell lung cancer. A unique molecular identifier was carried by every single TCR cDNA molecule. Each CDR3 protein is one row after TCRdb ran MiXCR on the 5' RACE reads. The sample holds 9,500 to 14,000 distinct CDR3 sequences, approximately 3.8% seen once.

Source: normal lung tissue next to the tumor, taken at surgery. This clonotype was obtained from a male donor with early-stage non-small cell lung cancer. J is TRBJ1-2 and V is TRBV5-1; TRBD1 matches 8 bases. CDR3 sequence reads: CASSLTGVNYGYTF. Written as DNA, the CDR3 is TGCGCCAGCAGCCTGACAGGGGTTAACTATGGCTACACCTTC.